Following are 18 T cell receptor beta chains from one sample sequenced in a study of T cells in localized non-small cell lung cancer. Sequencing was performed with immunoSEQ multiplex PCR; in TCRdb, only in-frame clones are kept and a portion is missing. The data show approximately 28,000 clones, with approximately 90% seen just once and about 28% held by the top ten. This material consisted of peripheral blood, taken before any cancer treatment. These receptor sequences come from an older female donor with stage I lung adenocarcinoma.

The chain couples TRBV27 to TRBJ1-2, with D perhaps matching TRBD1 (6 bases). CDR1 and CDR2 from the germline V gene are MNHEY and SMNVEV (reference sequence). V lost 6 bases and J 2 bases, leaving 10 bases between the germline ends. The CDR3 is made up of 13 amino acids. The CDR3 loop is CASRPTGNYGYTF. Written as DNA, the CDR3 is TGTGCCAGCAGGCCAACAGGGAACTATGGCTACACCTTC.

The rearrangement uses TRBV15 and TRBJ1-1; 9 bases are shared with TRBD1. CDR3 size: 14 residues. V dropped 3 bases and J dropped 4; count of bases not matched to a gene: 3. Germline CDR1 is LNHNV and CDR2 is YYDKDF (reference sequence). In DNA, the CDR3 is TGTGCCACCAGCAGGGGACAGGGTCTCACTGAAGCTTTCTTT. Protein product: CATSRGQGLTEAFF.

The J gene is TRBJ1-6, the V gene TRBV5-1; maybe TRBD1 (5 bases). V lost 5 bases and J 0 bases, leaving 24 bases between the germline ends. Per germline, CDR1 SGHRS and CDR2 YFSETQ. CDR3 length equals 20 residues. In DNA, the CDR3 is TGCGCCAGCAGACGGGACCTCGGGGAACTAGAGAGCTCCTATAATTCACCCCTCCACTTT. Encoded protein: CASRRDLGELESSYNSPLHF.

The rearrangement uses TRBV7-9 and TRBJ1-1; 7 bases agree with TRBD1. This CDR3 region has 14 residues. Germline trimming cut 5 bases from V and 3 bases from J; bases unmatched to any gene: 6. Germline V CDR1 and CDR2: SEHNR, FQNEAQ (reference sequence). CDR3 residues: CASSARQGYTEAFF. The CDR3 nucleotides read TGTGCCAGCAGCGCCAGACAGGGTTACACTGAAGCTTTCTTT.

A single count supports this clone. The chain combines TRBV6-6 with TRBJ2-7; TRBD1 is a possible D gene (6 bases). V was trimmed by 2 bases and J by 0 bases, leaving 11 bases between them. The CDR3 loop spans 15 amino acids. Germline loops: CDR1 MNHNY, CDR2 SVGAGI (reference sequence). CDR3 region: CASSYRRTASYEQYF. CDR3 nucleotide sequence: TGTGCCAGCAGTTACCGACGGACAGCCTCCTACGAGCAGTACTTC.

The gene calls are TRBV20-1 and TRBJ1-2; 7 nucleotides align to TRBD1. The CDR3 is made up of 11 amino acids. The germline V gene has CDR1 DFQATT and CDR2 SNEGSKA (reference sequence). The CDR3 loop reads CSIQGNYGYTF. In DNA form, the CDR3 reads TGCAGCATACAGGGGAACTATGGCTACACCTTC.

CDR3 residues: CASSLFLNTEAFF. CDR3 DNA: TGTGCCAGCAGCTTGTTTCTGAACACTGAAGCTTTCTTT. This chain connects TRBV7-2 to TRBJ1-1, with D unclear. The CDR3 sequence is 13 residues long. The V gene lost 3 bases and the J gene lost 0 bases, with 5 bases spanning the gap. Per the germline V gene, CDR1 is SGHTA and CDR2 is FQGNSA.

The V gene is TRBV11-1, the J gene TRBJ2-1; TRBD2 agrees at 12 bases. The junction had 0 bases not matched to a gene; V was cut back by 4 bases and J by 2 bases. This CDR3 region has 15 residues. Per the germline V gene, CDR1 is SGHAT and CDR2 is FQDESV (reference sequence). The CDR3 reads CASSSSGGAYNEQFF. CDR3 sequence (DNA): TGTGCCAGCAGCTCTAGCGGGGGGGCCTACAATGAGCAGTTCTTC.

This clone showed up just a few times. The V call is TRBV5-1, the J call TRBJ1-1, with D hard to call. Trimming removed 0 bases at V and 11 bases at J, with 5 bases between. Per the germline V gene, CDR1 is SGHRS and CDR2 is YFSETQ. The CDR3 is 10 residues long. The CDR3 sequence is CASSLESAFF. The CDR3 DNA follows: TGCGCCAGCAGCTTGGAGTCGGCTTTCTTT.

The CDR3: CASSLQGPDTQYF. CDR3 sequence (DNA): TGTGCCAGTAGTTTGCAGGGCCCAGATACGCAGTATTTT. V is TRBV19 and J is TRBJ2-3, with D perhaps matching TRBD1 (5 bases). The germline gives CDR1 LNHDA, CDR2 SQIVND (reference sequence). Between the trimmed V and J ends, which lost 5 bases and 4 bases, there was a span of 10 bases. CDR3 length equals 13 residues.

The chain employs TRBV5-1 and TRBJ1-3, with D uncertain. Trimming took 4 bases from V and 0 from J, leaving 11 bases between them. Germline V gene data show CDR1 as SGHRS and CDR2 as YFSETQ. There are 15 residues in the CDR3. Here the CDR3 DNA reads TGCGCCAGCAGCATCGATCTGCGCTCTGGAAACACCATATATTTT. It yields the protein CASSIDLRSGNTIYF.

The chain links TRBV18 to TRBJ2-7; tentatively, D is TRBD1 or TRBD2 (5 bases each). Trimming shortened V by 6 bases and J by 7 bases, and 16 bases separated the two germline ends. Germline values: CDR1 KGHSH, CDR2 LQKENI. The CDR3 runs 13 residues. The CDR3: CASSREEGREQYF. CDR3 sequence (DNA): TGTGCCAGCTCCCGAGAAGAGGGGCGAGAGCAGTACTTC.

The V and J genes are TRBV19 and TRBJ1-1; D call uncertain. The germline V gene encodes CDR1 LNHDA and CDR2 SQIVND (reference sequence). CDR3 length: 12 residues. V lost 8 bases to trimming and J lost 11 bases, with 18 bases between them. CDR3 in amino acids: CASRREGGVAFF. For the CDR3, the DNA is TGTGCCAGTCGGAGGGAGGGCGGGGTTGCTTTCTTT. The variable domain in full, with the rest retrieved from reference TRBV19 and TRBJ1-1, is DGGITQSPKYLFRKEGQNVTLSCEQNLNHDAMYWYRQDPGQGLRLIYYSQIVNDFQKGDIAEGYSVSREKKESFPLTVTSAQKNPTAFYLCASRREGGVAFFGQGTRLTVV.

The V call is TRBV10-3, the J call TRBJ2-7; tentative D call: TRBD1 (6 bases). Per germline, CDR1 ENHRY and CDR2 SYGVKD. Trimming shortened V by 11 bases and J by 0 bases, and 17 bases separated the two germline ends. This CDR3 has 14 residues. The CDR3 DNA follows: TGTGCCTCCCAAATGGGACAAAGCTCCTACGAGCAGTACTTC. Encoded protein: CASQMGQSSYEQYF.

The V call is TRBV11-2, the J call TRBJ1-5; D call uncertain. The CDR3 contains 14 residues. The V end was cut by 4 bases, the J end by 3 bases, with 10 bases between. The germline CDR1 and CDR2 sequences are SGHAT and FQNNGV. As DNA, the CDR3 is TGTGCCAGCAGCTCCGGTCCGGTCAATCAGCCCCAGCATTTT. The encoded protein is CASSSGPVNQPQHF.

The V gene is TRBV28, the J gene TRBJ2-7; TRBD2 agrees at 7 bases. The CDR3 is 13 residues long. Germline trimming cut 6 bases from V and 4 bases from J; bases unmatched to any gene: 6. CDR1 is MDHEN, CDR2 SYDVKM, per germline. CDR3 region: CASSRGRGYEQYF. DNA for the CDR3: TGTGCCAGCAGCCGGGGGAGGGGATACGAGCAGTACTTC. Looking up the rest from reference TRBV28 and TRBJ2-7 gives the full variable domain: DVKVTQSSRYLVKRTGEKVFLECVQDMDHENMFWYRQDPGLGLRLIYFSYDVKMKEKGDIPEGYSVSREKKERFSLILESASTNQTSMYLCASSRGRGYEQYFGPGTRLTVT.

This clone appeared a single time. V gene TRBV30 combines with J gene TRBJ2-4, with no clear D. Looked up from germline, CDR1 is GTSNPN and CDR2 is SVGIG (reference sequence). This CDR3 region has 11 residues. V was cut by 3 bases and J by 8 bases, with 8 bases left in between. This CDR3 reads CAWSPSDIQYF. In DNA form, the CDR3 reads TGTGCCTGGAGCCCGAGTGACATTCAGTACTTC.

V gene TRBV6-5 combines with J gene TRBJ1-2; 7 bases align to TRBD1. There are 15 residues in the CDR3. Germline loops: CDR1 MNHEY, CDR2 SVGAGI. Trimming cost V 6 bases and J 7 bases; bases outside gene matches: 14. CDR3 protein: CASSPIGRGQGGYTF. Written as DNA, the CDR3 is TGTGCCAGCAGCCCTATTGGGAGGGGGCAAGGTGGCTACACCTTC.